Following are 8 T cell receptor beta chains from one sample sequenced in a study of T cells in localized non-small cell lung cancer. TCRdb's table, derived via immunoSEQ multiplex PCR, lists solely in-frame clones and lacks some. The sample holds around 30,000 clones, approximately 90% seen once. This sample comprised peripheral blood, obtained before any cancer treatment. The source is a female donor of 60 years or more with stage I lung adenocarcinoma.

V usage is TRBV6-4 and J usage is TRBJ1-6; no reliable D call. Germline assignment: CDR1 MRHNA and CDR2 SNTAGT. This CDR3 has 13 residues. Trimming removed 5 bases at V and 9 bases at J, with 11 bases between. CDR3 DNA: TGTGCCAGCAGTCCTCGGGTTGGTTCACCCCTCCACTTT. It translates to CASSPRVGSPLHF.

V is TRBV19 and J is TRBJ2-2; the D is unclear. The V gene lost 3 bases and the J gene lost 7 bases, with 9 bases spanning the gap. CDR1 and CDR2 (germline): LNHDA, SQIVND (reference sequence). CDR3 length: 13 residues. CDR3 loop: CASSIALDGELFF. The DNA for the CDR3 is TGTGCCAGTAGTATTGCCTTGGACGGGGAGCTGTTTTTT.

The chain links TRBV5-1 to TRBJ2-5; 7 bases line up with TRBD2. The CDR3 has 15 residues. Trimming took 2 bases from V and 4 from J; bases not matched to a gene: 8. CDR1 and CDR2 from the germline V gene are SGHRS and YFSETQ. Here the CDR3 reads CASSLPGPGGETQYF. The CDR3 DNA is TGCGCCAGCAGCTTACCGGGCCCGGGAGGAGAGACCCAGTACTTC.

The rearrangement uses TRBV19 and TRBJ1-2; D unclear. Germline CDR1 is LNHDA and CDR2 is SQIVND (reference sequence). V gave up 2 bases and J gave up 2 bases, with 6 bases separating them. The CDR3 covers 13 residues. Here the CDR3 DNA reads TGTGCCAGTAGTATAAGGGAGAACTATGGCTACACCTTC. Its translation is CASSIRENYGYTF.

The chain has TRBV29-1 and TRBJ1-5, with 7 bases fitting TRBD1. This CDR3 is 13 amino acids long. J was trimmed by 2 bases and V by 4 bases; bases with no gene match: 2. CDR1 and CDR2 (germline): SQVTM, ANQGSEA. The CDR3 coding sequence is TGCAGCGTTGGACAGGGCGGCAATCAGCCCCAGCATTTT. It codes for CSVGQGGNQPQHF.

This clone occurred a few times. This chain links TRBV20-1 with TRBJ2-1; no clear D gene. Trimming left V 6 bases short and J 3 bases short, with 6 bases between. The CDR3 loop spans 11 amino acids. Germline V CDR1 and CDR2: DFQATT, SNEGSKA (reference sequence). CDR3 amino acids: CSARDYNEQFF. The CDR3 DNA reads TGCAGTGCAAGGGACTACAATGAGCAGTTCTTC.

The chain combines TRBV7-3 with TRBJ1-5; D gene uncertain. V was trimmed by 5 bases and J by 3 bases, leaving 8 bases between them. Germline CDR1 reads SGHTA; CDR2 reads FQGTGA. This CDR3 contains 13 residues. This CDR3 reads CASSDGPNQPQHF. In nucleotides, the CDR3 is TGTGCCAGCAGCGATGGGCCCAATCAGCCCCAGCATTTT. The complete variable domain, with remaining parts taken from reference TRBV7-3 and TRBJ1-5, reads GAGVSQTPSNKVTEKGKYVELRCDPISGHTALYWYRQSLGQGPEFLIYFQGTGAADDSGLPNDRFFAVRPEGSVSTLKIQRTERGDSAVYLCASSDGPNQPQHFGDGTRLSIL.

Comments on this clone: Germline and junction disagree at one end, which may indicate a read error. The rearrangement uses TRBV6-1 and TRBJ1-1; the D is unclear. Germline CDR1 is MNHNS and CDR2 is SASEGT. CDR3 size: 13 residues. The CDR3 DNA reads TGTGCCAGCAGGGAAGTGATGAACACTGAAGCTTTCTTT. It yields the protein CASREVMNTEAFF.